The following is a T cell receptor beta chain sequence with its context. This specimen comes from a study of blood T cell repertoires in COVID-19. Only in-frame clones appear in the TCRdb table, and some are missing; sequencing was by immunoSEQ multiplex PCR. The sample records 100,000 to 110,000 clones, 80% being singletons. V dropped 5 bases and J dropped 1; count of bases not matched to a gene: 7. This CDR3 spans 16 amino acids. Germline CDR1 is SGHVS and CDR2 is FNYEAQ. The material sequenced was peripheral blood. V gene TRBV7-6 combines with J gene TRBJ2-5; 10 nucleotides match TRBD2. The sequence was collected from a woman in her seventies with acute or convalescent COVID-19. The DNA of the CDR3 is TGTGCCAGCAGCCTTCTACTAGCGGGGTTCCAAGAGACCCAGTACTTC. It encodes CASSLLLAGFQETQYF.